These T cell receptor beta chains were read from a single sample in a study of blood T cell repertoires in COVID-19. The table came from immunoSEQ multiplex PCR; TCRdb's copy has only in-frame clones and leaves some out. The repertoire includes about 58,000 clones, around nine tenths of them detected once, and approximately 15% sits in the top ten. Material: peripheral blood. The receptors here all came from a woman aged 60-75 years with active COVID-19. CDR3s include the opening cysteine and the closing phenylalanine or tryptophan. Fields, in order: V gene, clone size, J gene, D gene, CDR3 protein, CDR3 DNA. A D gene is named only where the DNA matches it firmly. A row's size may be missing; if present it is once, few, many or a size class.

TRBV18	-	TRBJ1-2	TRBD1	CASSTGQGRGYGYTF	TGTGCCAGCTCCACGGGACAGGGCCGAGGCTATGGCTACACCTTC
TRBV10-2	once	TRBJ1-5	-	CASRAGPNQPQHF	TGCGCCAGCCGGGCAGGGCCCAATCAGCCCCAGCATTTT
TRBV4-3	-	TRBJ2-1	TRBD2	CASSQESPGGPWEQFF	TGCGCCAGCAGCCAAGAGTCCCCGGGGGGGCCCTGGGAGCAGTTCTTC
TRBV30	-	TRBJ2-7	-	CAWSRGWLEQYF	TGTGCCTGGAGTAGGGGTTGGCTCGAGCAGTACTTC
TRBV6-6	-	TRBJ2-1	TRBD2	CASSHLGTMTEFNEQFF	TGTGCCAGCAGTCACCTGGGGACTATGACAGAGTTTAATGAGCAGTTCTTC
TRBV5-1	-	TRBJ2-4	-	CASSLATGGVAKNIQYF	TGCGCCAGCAGCTTGGCTACAGGGGGGGTAGCCAAAAACATTCAGTACTTC
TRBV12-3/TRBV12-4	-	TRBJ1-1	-	CASRTPGGTEAFF	TGTGCCAGCAGGACTCCGGGGGGGACTGAAGCTTTCTTT
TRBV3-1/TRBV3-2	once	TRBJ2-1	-	CASSQDWAAYNEQFF	TGTGCCAGCAGCCAAGATTGGGCAGCCTACAATGAGCAGTTCTTC
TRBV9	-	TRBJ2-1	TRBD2	CASSATGGHVEQFF	TGTGCCAGCAGTGCTACGGGAGGCCATGTAGAGCAGTTCTTC
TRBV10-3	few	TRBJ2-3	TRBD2	CATLGIAGEDTQYF	TGTGCCACCCTCGGGATAGCGGGGGAAGATACGCAGTATTTT
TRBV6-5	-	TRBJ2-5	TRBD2	CASSPGAGGPETQYF	TGTGCCAGCAGTCCCGGAGCGGGGGGGCCGGAGACCCAGTACTTC
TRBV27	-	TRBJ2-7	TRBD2	CASSFRLAGSYEQYF	TGTGCCAGCAGTTTTCGGCTAGCGGGCTCCTACGAGCAGTACTTC
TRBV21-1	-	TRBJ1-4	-	CASSIHTSTNEKLFF	TGTGCCAGCAGCATACACACGTCAACTAATGAAAAACTGTTTTTT
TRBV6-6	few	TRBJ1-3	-	CASSPTGNTIYF	TGTGCCAGCAGTCCAACAGGAAACACCATATATTTT
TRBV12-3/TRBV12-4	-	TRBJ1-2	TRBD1	CASGTAYGYTF	TGTGCCAGCGGGACAGCCTATGGCTACACCTTC
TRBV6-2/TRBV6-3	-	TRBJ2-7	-	CASSLGALYF	TGTGCCAGCAGTTTGGGGGCCCTCTACTTC
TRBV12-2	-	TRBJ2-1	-	CASRLADLTRGSEQFF	TGTGCAAGTCGCTTAGCGGATCTAACTCGGGGGAGTGAGCAGTTCTTC
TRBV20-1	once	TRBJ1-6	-	CSARSGAPLHF	TGCAGTGCTAGAAGCGGGGCGCCCCTCCACTTT
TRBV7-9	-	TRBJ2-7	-	CASSFRGDPYEQYF	TGTGCCAGCAGCTTTAGGGGTGACCCCTACGAGCAGTACTTC
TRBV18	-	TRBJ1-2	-	CASSPPSGQMDGYTF	TGTGCCAGCTCACCACCGAGCGGACAGATGGATGGCTACACCTTC
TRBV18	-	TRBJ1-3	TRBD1	CASSPVGQGTGNTIYF	TGTGCCAGCTCACCCGTGGGACAGGGGACTGGAAACACCATATATTTT
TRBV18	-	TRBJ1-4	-	CASSPGRAGEKLFF	TGTGCCAGCTCACCAGGCAGGGCCGGGGAAAAACTGTTTTTT
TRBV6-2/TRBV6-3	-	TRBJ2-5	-	CASSYAGLVGQETQYF	TGTGCCAGCAGTTACGCGGGACTCGTCGGCCAAGAGACCCAGTACTTC
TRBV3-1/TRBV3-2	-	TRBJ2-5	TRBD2	CASSLRTSGRYQETQYF	TGTGCCAGCAGCCTACGGACTAGCGGGAGGTACCAAGAGACCCAGTACTTC
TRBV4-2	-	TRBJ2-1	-	CASSQDPSEVEQFF	TGTGCCAGCAGCCAAGATCCTAGCGAAGTGGAGCAGTTCTTC
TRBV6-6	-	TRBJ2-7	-	CASSYRIPQGYEQYF	TGTGCCAGCAGTTACCGGATTCCACAGGGCTACGAGCAGTACTTC
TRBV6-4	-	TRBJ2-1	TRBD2	CASSDSFQAGDHNEQFF	TGTGCCAGCAGTGACTCCTTTCAGGCGGGGGATCACAATGAGCAGTTCTTC
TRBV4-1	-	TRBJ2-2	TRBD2	CASSPSRSPGGGGLNTGELFF	TGCGCCAGCAGCCCCTCTAGGTCTCCAGGTGGCGGGGGATTGAACACCGGGGAGCTGTTTTTT
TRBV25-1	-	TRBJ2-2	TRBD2	CASSESKRGVTGELFF	TGTGCCAGCAGTGAATCCAAGCGGGGGGTGACCGGGGAGCTGTTTTTT
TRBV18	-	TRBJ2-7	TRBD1	CASSPSTGAEQYF	TGTGCCAGCTCACCCTCGACAGGGGCCGAGCAGTACTTC
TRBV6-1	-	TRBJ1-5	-	CASSAPMEWRNQPQHF	TGTGCCAGCAGTGCCCCCATGGAGTGGCGCAATCAGCCCCAGCATTTT
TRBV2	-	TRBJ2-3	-	CASSVGGHTDTQYF	TGTGCCAGCAGTGTTGGCGGTCACACAGATACGCAGTATTTT
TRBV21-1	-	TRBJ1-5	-	CASSKTRFPGRSNQPQHF	TGTGCCAGCAGCAAAACGAGATTCCCCGGGAGGAGCAATCAGCCCCAGCATTTT
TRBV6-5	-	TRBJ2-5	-	CASKRSHWAETQYF	TGTGCCAGCAAAAGGTCCCATTGGGCGGAGACCCAGTACTTC
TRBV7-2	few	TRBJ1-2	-	CASSLAGELYGYTF	TGTGCCAGCAGCTTGGCGGGGGAGCTCTATGGCTACACCTTC
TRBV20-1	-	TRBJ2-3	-	CSARAGDTQYF	TGCAGTGCTCGAGCAGGGGATACGCAGTATTTT
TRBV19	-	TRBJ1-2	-	CASSILQGPAPPYYGYTF	TGTGCCAGTAGTATCTTACAGGGACCTGCCCCTCCTTACTATGGCTACACCTTC
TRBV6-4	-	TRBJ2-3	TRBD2	CASSELSGASTDTQYF	TGTGCCAGCAGTGAGCTTAGCGGGGCTAGCACAGATACGCAGTATTTT
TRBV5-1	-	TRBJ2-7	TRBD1	CASSLVGTGAFYEQYF	TGCGCCAGCAGCTTGGTCGGGACAGGTGCCTTCTACGAGCAGTACTTC
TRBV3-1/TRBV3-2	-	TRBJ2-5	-	CASSPGTGRRETQYF	TGTGCCAGCAGCCCTGGGACTGGTCGTCGTGAGACCCAGTACTTC
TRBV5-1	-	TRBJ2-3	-	CASSPWEVRDTQYF	TGCGCCAGCAGCCCCTGGGAGGTCCGAGATACGCAGTATTTT
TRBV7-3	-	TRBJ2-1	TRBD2	CASSDSGGQYNEQFF	TGTGCCAGCAGCGATAGCGGGGGGCAGTACAATGAGCAGTTCTTC
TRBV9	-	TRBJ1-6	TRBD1	CASSRDRNSPLHF	TGTGCCAGCAGCCGGGACAGGAATTCACCCCTCCACTTT
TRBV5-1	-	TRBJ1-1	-	CASARGGQTSSEAFF	TGCGCCAGCGCACGAGGAGGCCAGACCTCGAGTGAAGCTTTCTTT
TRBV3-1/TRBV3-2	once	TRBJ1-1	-	CASSRGLGYTEAFF	TGTGCCAGCAGCCGGGGGCTGGGGTACACTGAAGCTTTCTTT
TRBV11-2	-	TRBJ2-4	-	CASSAPGGTKNIQYF	TGTGCCAGCAGCGCCCCCGGCGGCACAAAAAACATTCAGTACTTC